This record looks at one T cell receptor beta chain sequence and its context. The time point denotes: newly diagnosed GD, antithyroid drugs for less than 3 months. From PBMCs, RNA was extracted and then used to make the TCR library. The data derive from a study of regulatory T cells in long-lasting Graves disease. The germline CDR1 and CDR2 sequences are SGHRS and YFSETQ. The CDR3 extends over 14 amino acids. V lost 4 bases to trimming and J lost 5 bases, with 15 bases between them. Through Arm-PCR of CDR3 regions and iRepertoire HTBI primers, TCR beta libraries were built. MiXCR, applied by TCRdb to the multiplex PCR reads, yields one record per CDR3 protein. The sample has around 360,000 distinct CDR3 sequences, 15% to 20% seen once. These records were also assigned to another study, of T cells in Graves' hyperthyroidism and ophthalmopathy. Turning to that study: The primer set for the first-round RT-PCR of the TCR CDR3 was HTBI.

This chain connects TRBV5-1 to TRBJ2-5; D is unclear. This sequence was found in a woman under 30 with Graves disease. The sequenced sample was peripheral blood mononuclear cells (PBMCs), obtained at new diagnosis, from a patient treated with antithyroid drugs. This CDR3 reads CASSRLSVGETQYF. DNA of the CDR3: TGCGCCAGCAGCCGGTTAAGTGTGGGGGAGACCCAGTACTTC.